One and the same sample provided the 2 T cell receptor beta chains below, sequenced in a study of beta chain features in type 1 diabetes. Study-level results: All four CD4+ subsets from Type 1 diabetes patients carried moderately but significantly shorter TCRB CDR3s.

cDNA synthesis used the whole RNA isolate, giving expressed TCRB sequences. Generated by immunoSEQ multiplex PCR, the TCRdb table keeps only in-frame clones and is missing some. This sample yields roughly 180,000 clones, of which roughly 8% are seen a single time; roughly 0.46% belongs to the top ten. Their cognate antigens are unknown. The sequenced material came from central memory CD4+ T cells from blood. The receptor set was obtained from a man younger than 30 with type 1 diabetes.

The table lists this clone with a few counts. CDR3 DNA sequence: TGCGCCAGCAGCCATAGACAGGGCTCTGGGGAGCTGTTTTTT. This translates into CASSHRQGSGELFF. The chain uses TRBV4-3 and TRBJ2-2, with 7 bases aligning to TRBD1. CDR3 length: 14 amino acids. CDR1 and CDR2 (germline): LGHNA, YSLEER. With 3 bases clipped from V and 8 bases from J, the junction kept 6 bases outside the gene matches.

The CDR3 DNA reads TGCGCCAGCAGCCAAGTTCAGGGGGGACGGTTCCACTTT. Translation: CASSQVQGGRFHF. This sequence joins TRBV4-3 and TRBJ1-6; 7 bases are a match to TRBD1. The CDR3 has 13 amino acids. After removal of 1 base from V and 17 bases from J, the junction contained 8 bases not matched to a gene. Germline CDR1 reads LGHNA; CDR2 reads YSLEER.